This TCR beta chain was found in a study of blood T cells in healthy people across ages. Each donor was a healthy Caucasian individual from Russia, aged roughly 6 to 100. Whole-study findings and limits: Using unsorted PBMCs precluded a conclusive naive versus antigen-experienced comparison. Higher diversity, along with more naive CD4+ cells, distinguished long-lived donors from aged donors. Nothing was known about donor CMV status, and this possibly confounded expanded clonotype changes.

CDR1 and CDR2 (germline): SGHTA, FQGTGA. Trimming removed 0 bases at V and 4 bases at J, with 11 bases between. The CDR3 is made up of 15 amino acids. This clonotype has just a few counts. Its antigen is as yet unknown. It was with a sample-barcoded 5' primer and a J-beta primer mix that a second PCR of about 7 to 12 cycles was run. TCRdb recomputed calls from the 5' RACE reads with MiXCR, one row per CDR3 protein. Among over a million distinct CDR3 sequences listed, 40% to 45% were seen once. Sequencing was done on a sample of blood. The receptor's source is a woman aged 55-75 years in good health. The chain is built from TRBV7-3 and TRBJ2-3; D unclear. The CDR3 here is CASSLTPGPADTQYF. The CDR3 DNA sequence: TGTGCCAGCAGCTTAACTCCCGGGCCCGCAGATACGCAGTATTTT.